The clone carrying this T cell receptor beta chain has only a few counts. Antigen: not known. As to treatment: oral pan-JAK inhibitor, 5-10 mg twice daily. The study team obtained lesional scalp punch biopsies and peripheral blood from alopecia areata patients. The CDR3 runs to 16 residues. Germline V gene lookup returns CDR1 LNHDA and CDR2 SQIVND (reference sequence). Trimming took off 0 bases at V and 0 bases at J, with 9 bases between the two ends. The data originate from a study of CD8+ T cells in alopecia areata. Notes on the study in general: The presence of one nonresponder keeps the tie between baseline CD8+ expansion and response uncertain. Scalp lesions, especially in alopecia totalis/universalis, had higher clonality than normal scalp.

cDNA reverse transcribed from extracted RNA served as the sequencing template. Assay: immunoSEQ multiplex PCR; the TCRdb copy retains only in-frame clones and omits some. The repertoire holds roughly 180,000 clones, with 51% as singletons. The sample consisted of CD8+ T cells sorted from blood, taken around week 54, from a patient treated with tofacitinib. The source is a human donor with alopecia areata. The chain combines TRBV19 with TRBJ2-1; D unclear. The CDR3 spells CASSIDLTHSYNEQFF. The CDR3 DNA sequence: TGTGCCAGTAGTATAGACCTGACACACTCCTACAATGAGCAGTTCTTC.